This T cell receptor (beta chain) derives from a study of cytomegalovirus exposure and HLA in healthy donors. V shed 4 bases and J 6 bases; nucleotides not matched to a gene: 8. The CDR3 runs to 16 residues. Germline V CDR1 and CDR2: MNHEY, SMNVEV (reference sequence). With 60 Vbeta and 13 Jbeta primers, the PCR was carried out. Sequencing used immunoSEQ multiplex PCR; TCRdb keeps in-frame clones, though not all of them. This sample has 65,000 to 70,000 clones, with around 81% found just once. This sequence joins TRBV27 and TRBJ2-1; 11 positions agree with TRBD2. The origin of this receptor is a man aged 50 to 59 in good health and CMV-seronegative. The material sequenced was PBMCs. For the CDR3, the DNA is TGTGCCAGCAGTTCCCGGCGACTAGCGGGGACCAATGAGCAGTTCTTC. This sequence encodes CASSSRRLAGTNEQFF.